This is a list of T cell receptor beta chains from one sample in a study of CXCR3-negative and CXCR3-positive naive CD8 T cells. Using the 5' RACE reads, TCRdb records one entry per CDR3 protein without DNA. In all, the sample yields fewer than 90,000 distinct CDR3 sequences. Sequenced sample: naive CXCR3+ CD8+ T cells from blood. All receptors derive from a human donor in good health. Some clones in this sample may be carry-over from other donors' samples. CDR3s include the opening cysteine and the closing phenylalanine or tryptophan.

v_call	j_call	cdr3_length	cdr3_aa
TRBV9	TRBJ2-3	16	CASSPTSRGLADTQYF
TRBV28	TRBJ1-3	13	CASSLSTGNTIYF
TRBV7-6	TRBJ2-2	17	CATRKREEREDTGELFF
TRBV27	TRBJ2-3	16	CASTSRASASTDTQYF
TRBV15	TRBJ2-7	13	CATSSGLAGEQYF
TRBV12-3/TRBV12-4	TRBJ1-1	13	CASSLGEVTEAFF
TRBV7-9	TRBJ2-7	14	CASSSRGGPYEQYF
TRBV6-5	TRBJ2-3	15	CASSPDGGYTDTQYF
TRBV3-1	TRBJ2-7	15	CASSQYVSGPYEQYF
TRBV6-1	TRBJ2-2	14	CASKSGSNTGELFF
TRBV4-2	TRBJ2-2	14	CASRLAGDTGELFF
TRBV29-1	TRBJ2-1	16	CSVEGPTSGGHNEQFF
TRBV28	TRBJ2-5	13	CASSFPGSETQYF
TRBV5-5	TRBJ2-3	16	CASSLPSNSRTDTQYF
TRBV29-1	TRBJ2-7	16	CSVEVKGGPPTYEQYF
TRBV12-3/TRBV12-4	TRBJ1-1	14	CASSLTDRNTEAFF
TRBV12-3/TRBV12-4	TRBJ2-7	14	CASSLWGQGDEQYF
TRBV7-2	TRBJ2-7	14	CASSEGTGGYEQYF
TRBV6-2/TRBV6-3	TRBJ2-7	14	CASSPTSQLYEQYF
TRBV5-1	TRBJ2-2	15	CASSELAGGTGELFF
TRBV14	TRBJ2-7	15	CASSQDSGQGREQYF
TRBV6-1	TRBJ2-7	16	CASSEWGVLQSYEQYF
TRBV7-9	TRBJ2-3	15	CASSSGGELTDTQYF
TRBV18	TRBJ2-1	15	CASSPPGTLYNEQLF
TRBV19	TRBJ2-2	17	CASSPLRDSLNTGELFF
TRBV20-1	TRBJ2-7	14	CSASRTSTSHEQYF
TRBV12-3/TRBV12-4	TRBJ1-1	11	CASSSTGEAFF
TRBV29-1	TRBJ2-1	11	CSVLGFNEQFF
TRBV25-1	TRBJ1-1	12	CASSAGGTEAFF
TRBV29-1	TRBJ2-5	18	CSVEEGVTGTDFQETQYF
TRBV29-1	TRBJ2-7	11	CSVGQGSEQYF
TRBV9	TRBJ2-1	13	CASSVGGANEQFF
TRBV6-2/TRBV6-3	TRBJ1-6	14	CASSEEAGRVPLHF
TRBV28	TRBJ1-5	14	CASSLMGDNQPQHF
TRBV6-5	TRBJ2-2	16	CASSFSWGVSTGELFF
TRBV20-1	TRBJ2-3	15	CSARTRTDLTDTQYF
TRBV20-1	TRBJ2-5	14	CSARGDFNQETQYF
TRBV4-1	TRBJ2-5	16	CASSQGGDYSGETQYF
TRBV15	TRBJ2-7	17	CATSRDRGTGALGEQYF
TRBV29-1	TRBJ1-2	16	CSVESAASTTNYGYTF
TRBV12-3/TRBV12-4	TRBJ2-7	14	CASSLSGLSYEQYF
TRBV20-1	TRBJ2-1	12	CSARKGDNEQFF
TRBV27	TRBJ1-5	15	CASSVGLDSNQPQHF
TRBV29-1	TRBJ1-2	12	CSVERGVYGYTF
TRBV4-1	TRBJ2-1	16	CASSQESSGGVDEQFF
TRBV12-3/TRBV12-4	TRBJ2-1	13	CASGIGGTDEQFF
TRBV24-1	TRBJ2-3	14	CATSDLLGPGTQYF
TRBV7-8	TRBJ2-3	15	CASSPRPRSGDTQYF
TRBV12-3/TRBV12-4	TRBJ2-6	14	CASSHRAGANVLTF
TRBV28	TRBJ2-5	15	CASSLGRGGQETQYF
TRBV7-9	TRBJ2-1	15	CASSSTGLAGNEQFF
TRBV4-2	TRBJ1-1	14	CASSQGSMITEAFF
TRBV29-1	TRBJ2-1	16	CSVEAMEGERSDEQFF
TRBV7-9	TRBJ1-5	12	CASSLDTSPQHF
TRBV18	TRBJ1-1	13	CASSRTGGAEAFF